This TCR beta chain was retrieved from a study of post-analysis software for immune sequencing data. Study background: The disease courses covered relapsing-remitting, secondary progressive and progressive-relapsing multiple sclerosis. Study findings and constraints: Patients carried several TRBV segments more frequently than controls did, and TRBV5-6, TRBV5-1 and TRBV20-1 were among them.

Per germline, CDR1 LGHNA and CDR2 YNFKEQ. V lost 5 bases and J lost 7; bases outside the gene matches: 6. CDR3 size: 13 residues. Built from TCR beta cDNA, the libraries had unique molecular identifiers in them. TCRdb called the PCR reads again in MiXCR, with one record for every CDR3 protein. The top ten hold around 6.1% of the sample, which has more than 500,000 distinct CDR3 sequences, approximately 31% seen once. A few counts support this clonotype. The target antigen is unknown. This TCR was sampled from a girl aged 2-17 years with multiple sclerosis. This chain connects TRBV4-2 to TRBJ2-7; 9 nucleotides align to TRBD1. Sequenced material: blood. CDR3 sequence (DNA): TGTGCCAGCAGCTTCAGGGACAGGGAGGAGCAGTACTTC. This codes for CASSFRDREEQYF.